Sequencing of this T cell receptor (beta chain) was carried out in a study of T-cell reconstitution after alpha-beta-depleted transplantation in children. Study observations and caveats: Expanded graft clones, several hundred of them, were reportedly the source of alpha-beta T cells about two months after transplant. T-cell numbers and diversity, one year after transplant, stemmed largely from T cells that were newly produced. Surviving recipient T cells and intrathymic progenitors accounted for some patients' high TCRbeta diversity at day 60.

V lost 4 bases to trimming and J lost 0 bases, with 10 bases between them. The CDR3 is 15 residues long. Germline CDR1 reads SGHTA; CDR2 reads FQGNSA. Unique molecular identifiers were used to barcode this TCRbeta library. MiXCR, run by TCRdb on the PCR reads, gives a single entry per CDR3 protein. Of 440,000 or so distinct CDR3 sequences in the sample, approximately 42% were seen once. This clonotype has ten or more counts. Its antigen is unidentified. The chain carries TRBV7-2 and TRBJ2-1, with D uncertain. The sequencing here drew on PBMCs, taken before TCRalphabeta/CD19-depleted stem cell transplant. This clonotype was obtained from a girl aged 2 to 10 with aplastic anemia, due to receive a stem cell transplant. CDR3 residues: CASSSVRSSYNEQFF. CDR3 nucleotide sequence: TGTGCCAGCAGCTCGGTTAGGAGCTCCTACAATGAGCAGTTCTTC.